This section outlines one T cell receptor beta chain sequence together with its context. Its antigen is currently not known. Base qualities are missing; no much larger clone stands one base away. TCRbeta CDR3 regions were amplified from genomic DNA by means of the immunoSEQ Assay, a bias-controlled multiplex PCR. The study's own analysis went as follows. Within the assay, amplification of reference gene primers was used to estimate how many nucleated cells each sample contained. To quantify the absolute abundance of each unique TCRbeta CDR3 rearrangement, sequence reads were collapsed and filtered. Productive Simpson clonality was computed per sample as the square root of Simpson's diversity index over productive rearrangements. The table comes from immuneACCESS by way of TCRdb, which keeps in-frame sequences with V and J called. Part of the clones is missing from these tables; in studies checked, under half for an unresolved V gene and the rest for unknown reasons. V and J calls and clone size come straight from that table; D and trimming were deduced from the DNA. The sample table records about 150,000 clones; about 83% of these occur just once. Roughly 13% of the sample goes to the ten largest clones.

This sample is part of a study of blood T cell repertoires in COVID-19 (dated by TCRdb to the early 2020s). The study in broad terms: Samples covering the acute and convalescent phases of COVID-19 were provided by collaborators in the United States, Italy and Spain. Where available, HLA class I and class II types were obtained from metadata supplied by the sample provider rather than from assay-based typing. The sample metadata nearly always contained a de-identified subject ID, COVID-19 status, age in years and sex. Subjects who had been exposed to COVID-19, were actively infected with it, or had recovered from it provided the deeply sampled blood TCRbeta repertoires that made up the dataset. The repertoires were released in a freely available public database meant as a resource for research on the immune response to SARS-CoV-2. The samples were drawn from two sources: the first 160 participants of the ongoing ImmuneRACE study, and 950 to 1,500 subjects contributed by 6 global collaborators. The prospective study material was composed of cDNA or gDNA derived from T cells, B-cell-depleted T cells, or PBMCs. Study-wide findings and limitations: Clinical and demographic metadata were provided uncurated, with the amount varying by source and participant.

Per the germline V gene, SGHAT is the CDR1 and FQNNGV is the CDR2. A distance of 14 bases separates the germline ends of V and J, which lose 4 bases and 10 bases respectively. The cysteine opens and the phenylalanine closes a CDR3 of 14 amino acids. The CDR3 DNA has 42 bases and is translated from base 1. Samples from volunteer blood donors who had recovered from COVID-19 were contributed by a second Seattle source. The collaborating institutions used their own protocols to collect whole blood in K2EDTA tubes. Collaborator samples were shipped for TCRbeta analysis as frozen whole blood, isolated PBMCs, or DNA extracted from either sample type.

The TCR sequence derives from a man between 65 and 85 years old who had recovered from COVID-19. This chain is built from TRBV11-2 and TRBJ2-6; the D gene is possibly TRBD1, with 6 bases matching. The sample consisted of peripheral blood. The sequence in DNA is TGTGCCAGCAGCTCCATCAGGGGTACGAACGTCCTGACTTTC. It encodes CASSSIRGTNVLTF. The full variable domain, completed from the reference TRBV11-2 and TRBJ2-6 proteins outside the CDR3, reads EAGVAQSPRYKIIEKRQSVAFWCNPISGHATLYWYQQILGQGPKLLIQFQNNGVVDDSQLPKDRFSAERLKGVDSTLKIQPAKLEDSAVYLCASSSIRGTNVLTFGAGSRLTVL.